What follows are 14 T cell receptor beta chains derived from one specimen sequenced in a study of T cells in Graves' hyperthyroidism and ophthalmopathy. Researchers took RNA transcripts and amplified the TCR beta CDR3 regions from them. HTBI primers were used for first-round RT-PCR of the TCR CDR3. TCRdb reanalysed the multiplex PCR reads using MiXCR and keeps one entry per CDR3 protein. The sample consists of 600,000 to 700,000 distinct CDR3 sequences, over 40% of them appearing once. The specimen sequenced was peripheral blood or thyroid tissue (not recorded which). Receptor source: an adult man with Graves' disease, either hyperthyroidism or ophthalmopathy (not recorded which).

V gene TRBV12-3 or TRBV12-4 combines with J gene TRBJ1-2; 10 positions match TRBD1. Trimming cost V 6 bases and J 3 bases; bases outside gene matches: 7. The CDR3 contains 15 residues. The CDR3 region has the DNA TGTGCCAGCAGCCAAGTAGACAGGGGGCACTATGGCTACACCTTC. It translates to CASSQVDRGHYGYTF.

About this clonotype: A far larger clone is just one base off, so this is likely a read error. This chain connects TRBV24-1 to TRBJ2-7, with D unresolved. CDR3 length equals 11 residues. In germline, CDR1 is KGHDR, CDR2 SFDVKD. The CDR3 is CATSDLYAQYF. The CDR3 DNA sequence: TGTGCCACCAGTGATTTGTACGCGCAGTACTTC.

This clonotype was counted ten times or more. The rearrangement joins TRBV20-1 to TRBJ1-6; the D gene is possibly TRBD1 (5 bases). V was shortened by 0 bases and J by 7 bases, with 13 bases between the two germline ends. Germline-derived CDR1 and CDR2 are DFQATT and SNEGSKA (reference sequence). CDR3 length: 15 amino acids. In DNA form, the CDR3 reads TGCAGTGCTAGAGATTCAGGGACGGGGAATTCACCCCTCCACTTT. Amino acid sequence: CSARDSGTGNSPLHF.

J is TRBJ2-2 and V is TRBV29-1; a weak D match, TRBD1 (5 bases). Germline CDR1 is SQVTM and CDR2 is ANQGSEA. The CDR3 covers 14 residues. V was shortened by 4 bases and J by 4 bases, with 13 bases between the two germline ends. CDR3 residues: CSVAGFGSTGELFF. The DNA for the CDR3 is TGCAGCGTTGCAGGGTTTGGAAGCACCGGGGAGCTGTTTTTT.

The V and J genes are TRBV2 and TRBJ1-1; 7 positions match TRBD1. CDR3 length: 13 amino acids. Unmatched junction bases numbered 10, after V lost 4 bases and J lost 11 bases. Germline V gene lookup returns CDR1 SNHLY and CDR2 FYNNEI. The CDR3 DNA is TGTGCCAGCAGTGGAGGCAGGGGGAGAGAGGCTTTCTTT. Its translation: CASSGGRGREAFF.

This chain joins TRBV7-2 and TRBJ2-5; 11 positions match TRBD2. This CDR3 has 16 amino acids. Germline V gene sequence: CDR1 SGHTA, CDR2 FQGNSA. Losses at the gene ends were 1 base for V and 5 bases for J; bases not matched to a gene: 6. DNA for the CDR3: TGTGCCAGCAGCTTAGGACTAGCGGGATTGTTGGAGACCCAGTACTTC. This gives the protein CASSLGLAGLLETQYF.

This clonotype was picked up a small number of times. This sequence joins TRBV29-1 and TRBJ2-2; D perhaps matches TRBD2 (6 bases). This CDR3 region has 15 residues. V lost 8 bases to trimming and J lost 1 base, with 17 bases between them. CDR1 is SQVTM, CDR2 ANQGSEA, per germline. The CDR3 DNA reads TGCAGCTCCCGTGAGGGCGGGATGAACACCGGGGAGCTGTTTTTT. It yields the protein CSSREGGMNTGELFF.

This clonotype was seen ten or more times. The rearrangement links TRBV9 to TRBJ2-5, with a weak D call TRBD1 (6 bases). The CDR3 has 15 residues. With 3 bases removed from V and 2 bases from J, the gap between germline ends came to 14 bases. The germline gives CDR1 SGDLS, CDR2 YYNGEE. CDR3 sequence reads: CASSAYGTRQETQYF. The CDR3, as DNA: TGTGCCAGCAGCGCCTACGGGACAAGACAAGAGACCCAGTACTTC.

This clonotype was found once. In DNA form, the CDR3 reads TGCAGCGTTGAAGAATCGGCAGGGGGCGCGAGTCACTACACCTTC. It specifies CSVEESAGGASHYTF. The V and J genes are TRBV29-1 and TRBJ1-2; 8 bases are a match to TRBD1. V was pared by 0 bases and J by 10 bases, with 13 bases of the junction left unmatched. CDR1 SQVTM and CDR2 ANQGSEA come from the germline V gene. The CDR3 is 15 residues long. Looking up the rest from reference TRBV29-1 and TRBJ1-2 gives the full variable domain: SAVISQKPSRDICQRGTSLTIQCQVDSQVTMMFWYRQQPGQSLTLIATANQGSEATYESGFVIDKFPISRPNLTFSTLTVSNMSPEDSSIYLCSVEESAGGASHYTFGSGTRLTVV.

Of note for this clonotype: A much larger clonotype is one base distant, so this may be a read error. The CDR3 region is CATSDGLRVWVGELFF. CDR3 DNA: TGTGCCACCAGTGACGGGTTACGTGTGTGGGTCGGGGAGCTGTTTTTT. The rearrangement joins TRBV24-1 to TRBJ2-2; no clear D gene. The CDR3 is made up of 16 amino acids. Germline V gives CDR1 KGHDR, CDR2 SFDVKD. V was pared by 4 bases and J by 7 bases, with 18 bases between.

The V gene is TRBV6-5, the J gene TRBJ2-6; D remains unclear. Germline CDR1 is MNHEY and CDR2 is SVGAGI. Trimming took 5 bases from V and 0 from J, leaving 11 bases between them. This CDR3 is 16 amino acids long. CDR3 amino acids: CASSPDRISGANVLTF. Here the CDR3 DNA reads TGTGCCAGCAGTCCCGACCGGATCTCTGGGGCCAACGTCCTGACTTTC.

In this sample, this clonotype turned up once. This may come from a read error, since a much larger clone is one base off. This chain links TRBV12-3 or TRBV12-4 with TRBJ2-5; D is undetermined. CDR3 length: 14 amino acids. The germline V and J ends were trimmed by 5 bases and 4 bases, with 14 bases remaining between them. The chain's CDR3 is CASSETRNRETQYF. For the CDR3, the DNA is TGTGCCAGCAGTGAAACGCGTAACCGAGAGACCCAGTACTTC.

The rearrangement links TRBV5-1 to TRBJ2-7; 7 bases are a match to TRBD1. The CDR3 extends over 15 amino acids. V lost 1 base, J lost 4 bases, and 8 bases stayed unmatched. In germline, CDR1 is SGHRS, CDR2 YFSETQ. Here the CDR3 DNA reads TGCGCCAGCAGCTTGATGCCCGGGACAGCTTACGAGCAGTACTTC. This sequence encodes CASSLMPGTAYEQYF.

This clonotype was detected only a few times. V is TRBV6-5 and J is TRBJ1-5; D remains ambiguous. Per the germline V gene, CDR1 is MNHEY and CDR2 is SVGAGI. This CDR3 contains 15 residues. V was cut by 2 bases and J by 5 bases, with 13 bases left in between. As DNA, the CDR3 is TGTGCCAGCAGTTACGGACTCCTCGGACATCAGCCCCAGCATTTT. Encoded protein: CASSYGLLGHQPQHF.